The TCR beta chain under discussion was sequenced for a study of T-cell memory formation after mild COVID-19 (dated by TCRdb to the early 2020s). Turning to the overall study: Most TCR sequence clusters were specific to one of the two donors. In a couple of donors, T-cell clones that expanded and contracted after mild COVID-19 were tracked by sequencing TCRalpha and TCRbeta repertoires over time. Two young, previously healthy adult volunteers, one female and one male, were included in the cohort.

Sequencing was carried out with an Illumina NovaSeq 6000. cDNA libraries for TCRalpha and TCRbeta were prepared by 5'RACE using constant-segment primers, with sample barcodes and unique molecular identifiers added. RNA was extracted from every sample with Trizol reagent. Amplification of the libraries took two PCR steps, and the second step added a second sample barcode plus Illumina TruSeq adapters. The libraries were sequenced on an Illumina NovaSeq using 2 x 150 bp paired-end reads. The published analysis was carried out like this. With migec v1.2.7, reads were demultiplexed and then collapsed into UMI-guided consensus sequences. Using mixcr v2.1.11, the UMI consensuses were aligned to TRA and TRB V and J templates and assembled into clonotypes. Expanded or contracted clonotypes were those called significant by both edgeR and NoisET, with noise models trained on biological replicates. For edgeR calls, a false discovery rate-adjusted p below 0.01 and a log2 fold-change threshold of 1 were applied. As an exploratory analysis of dynamics, max-normalized trajectories of the 1000 most abundant clonotypes were examined by PCA with hierarchical clustering. The CD4 or CD8 phenotype of responding clones was assigned using the separately sequenced CD4+ and CD8+ repertoires. The raw public reads went through TCRdb reprocessing: fastp at Q25, MiXCR clone calling, in-frame beta chains kept. Identical CDR3 protein sequences are pooled into one entry, listed with their most common genes and DNA. None of the V and J calls come from the authors' own analysis; TCRdb made them. The sample table records about 540,000 distinct CDR3 sequences; around 20% of these occur just once. Under 15% of the sample belongs to the ten largest clones.

Ficoll-Paque density gradient centrifugation was the method used to isolate PBMCs. Study-wide findings and limitations: Some responding clones were detected in pre-infection memory, which suggested that pre-existing cross-reactive memory T cells had joined the SARS-CoV-2 response. Clones contracting from day 15 to 85 had balanced CD4/CD8 phenotypes, while a second wave expanding from day 15 to 37 was biased towards CD4+. Only two mild cases were covered by the study, and larger cohorts that include severe cases with pre-infection samples were considered necessary. SARS-CoV-2 specificity was not confirmed for the second-wave clones peaking on day 37. Contracting CD4+ clones were found mainly in CM and EM memory subsets, while CD8+ clones were enriched in EMRA.

Points on this clonotype: This receptor's antigen is unknown. Within one base of it there is no much larger clone, and no base qualities were kept.

Trimming at the junction amounts to 3 bases on V and 1 base on J, and the germline ends lie 6 bases apart. Per the germline V gene (reference sequence), DFQATT is the CDR1 and SNEGSKA is the CDR2. Reading from cysteine to phenylalanine, the CDR3 counts 12 amino acids. CDR3 DNA is the only sequence kept; it has 36 bases, read in frame from the first base. Sequencing was performed on PBMCs or a T cell subset sorted from them (not recorded which). The TCR originated in an adult woman who had mild COVID-19 (a few samples of this study predate the infection). The sample titles of this study are shuffled in the database, so cell type and time point are left out; the donor was told from shared clones. The chain was built from TRBV20-1 and TRBJ2-5; the D gene lacks a confident call. The encoded CDR3 is CSAREPQETQYF. The nucleotide sequence reads TGCAGTGCTAGGGAACCCCAAGAGACCCAGTACTTC.